The 5 T cell receptor beta chains given below trace back to one sample, sequenced in a study of T cell responses to AZD1222 COVID-19 vaccine. Clones were read by immunoSEQ multiplex PCR, and TCRdb kept only the in-frame ones, dropping some. The data hold 50,000 to 70,000 clones, with roughly 85% observed a single time. This specimen consisted of peripheral blood, obtained on day 0 of MenACWY control vaccination. All receptors come from an adult in good health.

This chain links TRBV10-3 with TRBJ2-7; D is ambiguous. Germline V gives CDR1 ENHRY, CDR2 SYGVKD. This CDR3 is built from 14 residues. Trimming left V 6 bases short and J 0 bases short, with 12 bases between. CDR3 region: CAISESGGSYEQYF. The CDR3 coding sequence is TGTGCCATCAGCGAATCGGGCGGCTCCTACGAGCAGTACTTC.

The chain employs TRBV28 and TRBJ2-1; 9 bases line up with TRBD1. CDR3 length: 13 residues. CDR1 and CDR2 (germline): MDHEN, SYDVKM. The junction had 4 bases not matched to a gene; V was cut back by 7 bases and J by 6 bases. CDR3 nucleotides: TGTGCCAGCATACAGGGGGCCTCCAATGAGCAGTTCTTC. It encodes CASIQGASNEQFF.

The genes are TRBV6-5 and TRBJ1-3; D remains ambiguous. Germline CDR1 and CDR2: MNHEY and SVGAGI. The CDR3 contains 14 residues. V was clipped by 1 base and J by 1 base, with 5 bases between them. The CDR3 loop reads CASSYYQSGNTIYF. The CDR3 coding sequence is TGTGCCAGCAGTTACTACCAATCTGGAAACACCATATATTTT.

The rearrangement uses TRBV28 and TRBJ1-5; D unresolved. The V end was cut by 2 bases, the J end by 5 bases, with 10 bases between. The CDR3 has 14 residues. Germline V gives CDR1 MDHEN, CDR2 SYDVKM. CDR3 DNA sequence: TGTGCCAGCAGTTTAGCGGGTCAGGATCAGCCCCAGCATTTT. Translated, it gives CASSLAGQDQPQHF.

This clone was observed a single time. The V call is TRBV30, the J call TRBJ1-5; possible D gene TRBD1, 5 bases. Germline CDR1 reads GTSNPN; CDR2 reads SVGIG (reference sequence). Trimming cost V 3 bases and J 3 bases, with 9 bases left between them. The CDR3 extends over 13 amino acids. The DNA for the CDR3 is TGTGCCTGGAGCCCAGGGCCCAATCAGCCCCAGCATTTT. Translation gives CAWSPGPNQPQHF. The whole variable domain, filled in from reference TRBV30 and TRBJ1-5, reads SQTIHQWPATLVQPVGSPLSLECTVEGTSNPNLYWYRQAAGRGLQLLFYSVGIGQISSEVPQNLSASRPQDRQFILSSKKLLLSDSGFYLCAWSPGPNQPQHFGDGTRLSIL.